The clone carrying this T cell receptor beta chain showed up just a few times. The record originates from a study of molecular identifiers for immune sequencing clone quantification. Naive CD8 sequencing libraries were generated from approximately 20,000 to 1,000,000 sorted cells, with 10%, 30% or 50% RNA as input. This CDR3 is built from 16 residues. Germline assignment: CDR1 SGDLS and CDR2 YYNGEE. After removal of 3 bases from V and 0 bases from J, the junction contained 4 bases not matched to a gene. TCRdb reanalysed the PCR reads using MiXCR and keeps one entry per CDR3 protein. This sample carries approximately 680,000 distinct CDR3 sequences, 25% of them seen once, and the ten largest clones take roughly 0.83%.

The sample consisted of naive CD8+ T cells from blood, with Jurkat cell RNA spiked in. Subset specified: FACS-sorted CD8+CD4-CCR7+CD45RA+ naive T cells. The source is a human donor in good health. Some libraries in this study had Jurkat cell RNA spiked in. This chain connects TRBV9 to TRBJ1-3; 9 positions agree with TRBD1. CDR3 sequence (DNA): TGTGCCAGCAGCGGCGGGACAGGGTCCTCTGGAAACACCATATATTTT. Its protein product is CASSGGTGSSGNTIYF. Together with reference TRBV9 and TRBJ1-3, the CDR3 gives the full variable domain: DSGVTQTPKHLITATGQRVTLRCSPRSGDLSVYWYQQSLDQGLQFLIQYYNGEERAKGNILERFSAQQFPDLHSELNLSSLELGDSALYFCASSGGTGSSGNTIYFGEGSWLTVV.